Shown below are 9 T cell receptor beta chains from a single sample sequenced in a study of CD8+ T cells in alopecia areata. RNA extraction and reverse transcription yielded cDNA as sequencing template. Profiling relied on immunoSEQ multiplex PCR, and the TCRdb table lists in-frame clones only, not all of them. The sample holds approximately 200,000 clones, about 60% seen once. Stated treatment: oral pan-JAK inhibitor, 5-10 mg twice daily. The source was CD4+ T cells sorted from blood, collected at week 4, from a patient treated with tofacitinib. These receptors came from a human donor with alopecia areata.

The rearrangement joins TRBV30 to TRBJ1-1, with D unresolved. Germline V gene data show CDR1 as GTSNPN and CDR2 as SVGIG (reference sequence). This CDR3 has 13 amino acids. With 0 bases removed from V and 3 bases from J, the gap between germline ends came to 8 bases. The CDR3 loop is CAWSVSQDTEAFF. In DNA form, the CDR3 reads TGTGCCTGGAGTGTCTCTCAGGACACTGAAGCTTTCTTT.

J is TRBJ1-2 and V is TRBV30; 7 positions match TRBD1. The CDR3 loop spans 14 amino acids. The trim removed 2 bases at V and 3 bases at J, leaving 6 bases unmatched. CDR1 and CDR2 (germline): GTSNPN, SVGIG (reference sequence). CDR3 nucleotide sequence: TGTGCCTGGAGTAGCGACAGGGCATACTATGGCTACACCTTC. Translated: CAWSSDRAYYGYTF.

The chain combines TRBV29-1 with TRBJ2-1; D remains unclear. The V gene's germline CDR1 is SQVTM and CDR2 ANQGSEA. The CDR3 is 14 residues long. The germline V and J ends were trimmed by 1 base and 10 bases, with 17 bases remaining between them. The CDR3 sequence is CSVEVIIARGEQFF. The DNA of the CDR3 is TGCAGCGTTGAAGTAATTATAGCCCGAGGCGAGCAGTTCTTC.

As regards this clone: This specimen includes other DNA sequences encoding the same CDR3. This chain joins TRBV7-9 and TRBJ1-6; unclear D gene. This CDR3 has 12 amino acids. The V end lost 5 bases, the J end lost 7 bases, and 6 bases lay between the germline ends. Germline V gene sequence: CDR1 SEHNR, CDR2 FQNEAQ (reference sequence). The CDR3 spells CASSRENSPLHF. In DNA, the CDR3 is TGTGCCAGCAGCCGGGAGAATTCACCCCTCCACTTT.

This clone occurred a few times. The genes are TRBV7-2 and TRBJ1-6, with 10 bases that match TRBD1. Germline V gene sequence: CDR1 SGHTA, CDR2 FQGNSA. The CDR3 runs to 15 residues. Germline trimming cut 5 bases from V and 4 bases from J; bases unmatched to any gene: 2. CDR3: CASSRTGGYNSPLHF. CDR3 DNA: TGTGCCAGCAGCCGGACAGGGGGGTATAATTCACCCCTCCACTTT.

About this clone: In the same sample, other DNA sequences code for this CDR3. The chain is built from TRBV30 and TRBJ1-2; D unclear. V dropped 5 bases and J dropped 8 bases, with 9 bases sitting between them. CDR1 is GTSNPN, CDR2 SVGIG, per germline (reference sequence). The CDR3 is made up of 10 amino acids. In DNA form, the CDR3 reads TGTGCCTGGGGGAGAAACGGCTACACCTTC. This encodes CAWGRNGYTF. The full variable domain, its missing parts supplied by reference TRBV30 and TRBJ1-2, is SQTIHQWPATLVQPVGSPLSLECTVEGTSNPNLYWYRQAAGRGLQLLFYSVGIGQISSEVPQNLSASRPQDRQFILSSKKLLLSDSGFYLCAWGRNGYTFGSGTRLTVV.

This chain uses TRBV15 with TRBJ1-2; the D is unclear. Per germline, CDR1 LNHNV and CDR2 YYDKDF (reference sequence). This CDR3 has 17 residues. Trimming shortened V by 3 bases and J by 1 base, and 18 bases separated the two germline ends. The CDR3 reads CATSRRPPSNLNYGYTF. DNA for the CDR3: TGTGCCACCAGCAGGAGACCCCCAAGTAACCTTAACTATGGCTACACCTTC.

The V gene is TRBV2, the J gene TRBJ1-2; no clear D gene. Germline CDR1 and CDR2: SNHLY and FYNNEI. The CDR3 is made up of 12 amino acids. V lost 5 bases to trimming and J lost 5 bases, with 9 bases between them. CDR3 DNA: TGTGCCAGCAGTCCGCAGGTATATGGCTACACCTTC. This encodes CASSPQVYGYTF.

V gene TRBV7-2 combines with J gene TRBJ2-5, with TRBD2 identical over 7 bases. The V and J ends lost 2 bases and 4 bases, in that order; junction bases with no gene match: 7. The CDR3 extends over 15 amino acids. The germline CDR1 and CDR2 sequences are SGHTA and FQGNSA. The CDR3: CASSLTTGRGETQYF. The DNA of the CDR3 is TGTGCCAGCAGCTTAACTACGGGGAGGGGAGAGACCCAGTACTTC.